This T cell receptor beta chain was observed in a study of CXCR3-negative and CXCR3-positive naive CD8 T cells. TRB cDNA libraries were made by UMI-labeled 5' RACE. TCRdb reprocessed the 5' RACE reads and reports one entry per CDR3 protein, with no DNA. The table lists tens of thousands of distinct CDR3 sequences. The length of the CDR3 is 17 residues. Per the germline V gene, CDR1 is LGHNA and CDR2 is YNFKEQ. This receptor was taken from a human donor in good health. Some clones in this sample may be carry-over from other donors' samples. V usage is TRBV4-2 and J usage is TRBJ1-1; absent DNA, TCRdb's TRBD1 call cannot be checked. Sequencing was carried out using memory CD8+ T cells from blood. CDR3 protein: CASSQGGQEFMNTEAFF.